Each of the 18 T cell receptor beta chains below was sequenced from the same sample in a study of blood T cell repertoires in COVID-19. Only in-frame clones appear in the TCRdb table, and some are missing; sequencing was by immunoSEQ multiplex PCR. The repertoire holds 60,000 to 65,000 clones, about 79% seen once, with about 6% in the top ten. Sequenced input: peripheral blood. The receptor source for this set is a woman aged 55-69 years with acute or convalescent COVID-19.

The sample holds a few counts of this clone. This rearrangement joins TRBV10-3 to TRBJ2-3; a weak D match, TRBD2 (7 bases). Trimming shortened V by 4 bases and J by 5 bases, and 19 bases separated the two germline ends. There are 16 residues in the CDR3. Germline-derived CDR1 and CDR2 are ENHRY and SYGVKD. The CDR3 sequence: CAISVNGGGGLDTQYF. The CDR3 DNA reads TGTGCCATCAGTGTCAATGGGGGCGGGGGTTTAGATACGCAGTATTTT.

This chain joins TRBV5-4 and TRBJ2-7; 13 nucleotides match TRBD2. Germline V lookup: CDR1 SGHNT, CDR2 YYREEE (reference sequence). The CDR3 is 16 amino acids. V shed 3 bases and J 1 base; nucleotides not matched to a gene: 4. The CDR3 DNA is TGTGCCAGCAGCTGGGAGACTAGCGGGGGGTCCTACGAGCAGTACTTC. Protein: CASSWETSGGSYEQYF.

The rearrangement links TRBV7-3 to TRBJ2-1; TRBD1 or TRBD2 may be the D gene (6 bases each). The V and J ends lost 4 bases and 9 bases respectively, with 19 bases between them. Germline V gene sequence: CDR1 SGHTA, CDR2 FQGTGA. The CDR3 is made up of 15 amino acids. This CDR3 reads CASSSTGARGGEQFF. CDR3 DNA: TGTGCCAGCAGCTCAACGGGGGCCAGGGGTGGTGAGCAGTTCTTC.

This chain uses TRBV5-4 with TRBJ2-7, with 7 bases that match TRBD1. This CDR3 spans 17 amino acids. With V trimmed by 4 bases and J by 6 bases, 19 bases remained unmatched. Germline V gene sequence: CDR1 SGHNT, CDR2 YYREEE (reference sequence). This chain's CDR3 is CASSPGQLQLLPGEQYF. The CDR3 DNA follows: TGTGCCAGCAGCCCGGGACAGCTCCAACTTTTGCCCGGCGAGCAGTACTTC.

The chain links TRBV6-5 to TRBJ1-2; the D gene is possibly TRBD1 (6 bases). In germline, CDR1 is MNHEY, CDR2 SVGAGI. This CDR3 has 15 residues. V was pared by 2 bases and J by 2 bases, with 12 bases between. The CDR3 bases are TGTGCCAGCAGTTACGCCCCAACAGGGAACTATGGCTACACCTTC. Its translation is CASSYAPTGNYGYTF.

The chain is built from TRBV9 and TRBJ1-1; 11 bases fit TRBD1. There are 16 residues in the CDR3. Trimming at V came to 3 bases and at J to 3 bases, leaving 7 bases not matched to a gene. The germline V gene has CDR1 SGDLS and CDR2 YYNGEE. CDR3: CASSEGQGGLDTEAFF. CDR3 sequence (DNA): TGTGCCAGCAGCGAGGGACAGGGGGGATTGGACACTGAAGCTTTCTTT.

The chain joins TRBV6-4 to TRBJ2-1; tentative D call: TRBD2 (6 bases). Germline V lookup: CDR1 MRHNA, CDR2 SNTAGT. Trimming cost V 4 bases and J 0 bases, with 10 bases left between them. The CDR3 runs 15 residues. The CDR3 region has the DNA TGTGCCAGCAGTGTTAGCGGTAGCTCCTACAATGAGCAGTTCTTC. This gives the protein CASSVSGSSYNEQFF.

The genes are TRBV4-1 and TRBJ2-3; 8 bases line up with TRBD2. The V gene end was trimmed by 1 base and the J gene end by 9 bases; junction bases not matched to a gene: 9. CDR3 size: 15 residues. The germline V gene encodes CDR1 MGHRA and CDR2 YSYEKL. CDR3 bases: TGCGCCAGCAGCCAAGGTTCCGGGGGGGGTCGGACGCAGTATTTT. Residues: CASSQGSGGGRTQYF.

The chain employs TRBV15 and TRBJ1-5; D perhaps matches TRBD1 (5 bases). CDR1 LNHNV and CDR2 YYDKDF come from the germline V gene (reference sequence). This CDR3 has 13 residues. V lost 5 bases and J 7 bases, leaving 12 bases between the germline ends. CDR3 sequence (DNA): TGTGCCACCAGCCTAGGGGAGGGCCAGCCCCAGCATTTT. Its protein is CATSLGEGQPQHF.

The chain has TRBV6-2 or TRBV6-3 and TRBJ1-3; TRBD1 aligns across 7 bases. The CDR3 sequence is 14 residues long. Trimming cost V 4 bases and J 0 bases; bases outside gene matches: 0. Germline V lookup: CDR1 MNHEY, CDR2 SVGEGT. CDR3 sequence (DNA): TGTGCCAGCAGTTGGGACAGCTCTGGAAACACCATATATTTT. Its translation: CASSWDSSGNTIYF.

The chain links TRBV27 to TRBJ1-5; TRBD1 is a possible D gene (6 bases). Trimming took 3 bases from V and 7 from J, leaving 13 bases between them. The CDR3 is made up of 14 amino acids. Germline V CDR1 and CDR2: MNHEY, SMNVEV (reference sequence). The CDR3 DNA reads as TGTGCCAGCAGTTTGTTGGCGAGGGGGCAGCCCCAGCATTTT. It yields the protein CASSLLARGQPQHF.

V usage is TRBV5-4 and J usage is TRBJ1-2, with 8 bases matching TRBD1. Germline CDR1 reads SGHNT; CDR2 reads YYREEE (reference sequence). The J segment lost 4 bases and the V segment lost 5 bases, leaving 7 bases of the junction unmatched. The CDR3 covers 14 residues. The CDR3 reads CASRPDRVGYGYTF. CDR3 in DNA: TGTGCCAGCAGACCGGACAGGGTAGGCTATGGCTACACCTTC.

The chain joins TRBV27 to TRBJ2-2; D perhaps matches TRBD2 (6 bases). Germline CDR1 and CDR2: MNHEY and SMNVEV (reference sequence). CDR3 length: 16 amino acids. V dropped 2 bases and J dropped 2 bases, with 12 bases sitting between them. The CDR3 DNA follows: TGTGCCAGCAGTTTAGACGGGCGGGGTAACACCGGGGAGCTGTTTTTT. Amino acid sequence: CASSLDGRGNTGELFF.

The chain is built from TRBV19 and TRBJ2-7, with D perhaps matching TRBD2 (6 bases). Germline CDR1 is LNHDA and CDR2 is SQIVND (reference sequence). Trimming removed 3 bases at V and 2 bases at J, with 14 bases between. This CDR3 is 15 amino acids long. CDR3 DNA sequence: TGTGCCAGTAGTATTTCGGGGGTATCCCCCTACGAGCAGTACTTC. Translated: CASSISGVSPYEQYF.

The rearrangement uses TRBV4-1 and TRBJ2-1; 8 nucleotides match TRBD2. V lost 0 bases to trimming and J lost 10 bases; unmatched junction nucleotides: 14. The germline V gene encodes CDR1 MGHRA and CDR2 YSYEKL. The CDR3 totals 17 residues. CDR3 region: CASSQELTSGLRVEQFF. In DNA form, the CDR3 reads TGCGCCAGCAGCCAAGAGCTCACTAGCGGCCTCCGGGTAGAGCAGTTCTTC.

This chain uses TRBV7-9 with TRBJ1-1, with TRBD1 as a possible D gene (6 bases). CDR1 SEHNR and CDR2 FQNEAQ come from the germline V gene (reference sequence). The CDR3 contains 15 residues. V was clipped by 4 bases and J by 1 base, with 13 bases between them. The CDR3 DNA follows: TGTGCCAGCAGCTCCCGAGGGGGAGCGAACACTGAAGCTTTCTTT. It specifies CASSSRGGANTEAFF.

The chain uses TRBV3-1 (or the pseudogene TRBV3-2) and TRBJ1-6, with 10 positions matching TRBD1. Germline values: CDR1 LGHDT, CDR2 YNNKEL (reference sequence). The trim removed 5 bases at V and 9 bases at J, leaving 1 base unmatched. CDR3 length: 13 residues. In DNA form, the CDR3 reads TGTGCCAGCAGCGGGGACAGGGGTTCACCCCTCCACTTT. Translated: CASSGDRGSPLHF.

This clone was detected once. The chain recombines TRBV6-1 with TRBJ2-3, with 7 bases fitting TRBD1. V trimming: 3 bases; J trimming: 0 bases; junction bases outside the gene matches: 3. Germline V CDR1 and CDR2: MNHNS, SASEGT. The CDR3 has 15 residues. The CDR3 bases are TGTGCCAGCAGTGATTGGGACAGCAGCACAGATACGCAGTATTTT. Translated, it gives CASSDWDSSTDTQYF.